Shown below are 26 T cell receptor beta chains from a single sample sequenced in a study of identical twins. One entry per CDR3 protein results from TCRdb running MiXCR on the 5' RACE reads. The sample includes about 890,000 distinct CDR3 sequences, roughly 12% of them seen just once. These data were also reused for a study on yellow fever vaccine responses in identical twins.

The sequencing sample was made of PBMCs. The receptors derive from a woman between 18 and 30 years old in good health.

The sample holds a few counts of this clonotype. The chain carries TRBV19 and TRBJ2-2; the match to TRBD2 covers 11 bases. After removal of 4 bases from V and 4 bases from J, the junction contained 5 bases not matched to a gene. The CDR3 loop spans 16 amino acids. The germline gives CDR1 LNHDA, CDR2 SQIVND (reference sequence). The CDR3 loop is CASSTPSGRTTGELFF. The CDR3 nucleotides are TGTGCCAGTAGTACGCCTAGCGGGAGGACCACCGGGGAGCTGTTTTTT.

CDR3 coding DNA: TGTGCCAGTACCCCCGGCAGGGGGCGTAGCTACACCTTC. It codes for CASTPGRGRSYTF. V usage is TRBV19 and J usage is TRBJ1-2; 8 bases align to TRBD1. From germline, CDR1 is LNHDA and CDR2 SQIVND (reference sequence). The CDR3 runs 13 residues. J gave up 9 bases and V 7 bases, and 10 bases lay outside the gene matches. The variable domain in full, completed from reference TRBV19 and TRBJ1-2, reads DGGITQSPKYLFRKEGQNVTLSCEQNLNHDAMYWYRQDPGQGLRLIYYSQIVNDFQKGDIAEGYSVSREKKESFPLTVTSAQKNPTAFYLCASTPGRGRSYTFGSGTRLTVV.

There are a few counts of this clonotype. The DNA for the CDR3 is TGCGCCAGCAGCCAAATCTCGGACATTCGGGGCGAGCAGTACGTC. Translating gives CASSQISDIRGEQYV. V is TRBV4-1 and J is TRBJ2-7; D is possibly TRBD1 or TRBD2 (5 bases each). V was pared by 2 bases and J by 6 bases, with 17 bases between. The CDR3 totals 15 residues. Germline CDR1 is MGHRA and CDR2 is YSYEKL.

In DNA, the CDR3 is TGTGCCAGCAGCGTATATGGCAGGGTTGAAGAGACCCAGTACTTC. Translated: CASSVYGRVEETQYF. The V call is TRBV9, the J call TRBJ2-5; a possible D gene is TRBD1 (5 bases). The V end was cut by 1 base, the J end by 3 bases, with 13 bases between. Germline V CDR1 and CDR2: SGDLS, YYNGEE. This CDR3 spans 15 amino acids.

CDR3 in amino acids: CATSHDSLSTDTQYF. The DNA for the CDR3 is TGTGCCACCAGCCATGACAGTTTAAGCACAGATACGCAGTATTTT. The chain is built from TRBV12-3 or TRBV12-4 and TRBJ2-3; D perhaps matches TRBD1 (5 bases). The CDR3 is made up of 15 amino acids. Trimming pared 10 bases from V and 0 bases from J, leaving 17 bases between.

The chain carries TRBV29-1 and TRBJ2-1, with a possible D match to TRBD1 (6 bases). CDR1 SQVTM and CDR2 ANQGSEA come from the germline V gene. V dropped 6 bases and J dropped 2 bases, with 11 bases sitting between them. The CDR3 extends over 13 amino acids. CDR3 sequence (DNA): TGCAGCGTGGCCGGGACACCCTACAATGAGCAGTTCTTC. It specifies CSVAGTPYNEQFF.

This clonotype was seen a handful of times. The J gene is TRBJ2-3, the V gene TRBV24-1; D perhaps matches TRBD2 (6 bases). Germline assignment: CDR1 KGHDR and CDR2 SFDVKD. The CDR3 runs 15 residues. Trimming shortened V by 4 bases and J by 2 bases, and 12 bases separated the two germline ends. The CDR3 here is CATSEDYPFTDTQYF. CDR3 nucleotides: TGTGCCACCAGTGAGGACTACCCCTTCACAGATACGCAGTATTTT.

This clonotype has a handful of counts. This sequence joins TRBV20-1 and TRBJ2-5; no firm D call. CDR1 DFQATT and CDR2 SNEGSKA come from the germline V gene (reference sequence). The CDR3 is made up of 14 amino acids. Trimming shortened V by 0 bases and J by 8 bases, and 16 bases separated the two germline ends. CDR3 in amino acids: CSARDPADLGTQYF. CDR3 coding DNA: TGCAGTGCTAGAGATCCTGCAGACCTTGGAACCCAGTACTTC.

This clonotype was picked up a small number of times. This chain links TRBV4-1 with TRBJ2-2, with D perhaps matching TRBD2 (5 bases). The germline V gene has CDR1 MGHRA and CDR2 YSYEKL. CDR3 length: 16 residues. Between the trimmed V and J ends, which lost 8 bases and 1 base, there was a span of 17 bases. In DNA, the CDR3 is TGCGCCAGCTCCCGGTTGCGGGTAGAGAACACCGGGGAGCTGTTTTTT. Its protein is CASSRLRVENTGELFF.

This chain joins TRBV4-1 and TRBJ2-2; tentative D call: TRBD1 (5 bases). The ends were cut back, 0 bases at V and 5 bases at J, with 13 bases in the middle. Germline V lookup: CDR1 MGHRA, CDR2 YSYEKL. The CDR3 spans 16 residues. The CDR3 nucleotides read TGCGCCAGCAGCCAAGAATTCACAGGCGGAACCGGGGAGCTGTTTTTT. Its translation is CASSQEFTGGTGELFF.

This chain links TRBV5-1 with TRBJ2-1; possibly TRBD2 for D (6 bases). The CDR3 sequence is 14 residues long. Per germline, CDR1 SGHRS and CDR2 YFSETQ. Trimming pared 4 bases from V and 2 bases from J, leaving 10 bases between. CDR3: CASSRDLPYNEQFF. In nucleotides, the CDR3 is TGCGCCAGCAGCCGGGACTTGCCCTACAATGAGCAGTTCTTC.

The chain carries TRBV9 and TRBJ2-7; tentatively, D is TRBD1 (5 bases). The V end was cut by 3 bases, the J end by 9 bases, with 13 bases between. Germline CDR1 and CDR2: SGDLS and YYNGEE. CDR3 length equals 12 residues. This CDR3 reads CASSGTGLRQYF. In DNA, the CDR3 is TGTGCCAGCAGCGGCACAGGTTTACGGCAGTACTTC.

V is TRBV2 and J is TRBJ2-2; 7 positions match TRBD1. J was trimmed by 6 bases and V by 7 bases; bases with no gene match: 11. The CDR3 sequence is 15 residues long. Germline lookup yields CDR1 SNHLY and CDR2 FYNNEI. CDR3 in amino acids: CASNPTGATPGELFF. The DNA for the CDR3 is TGTGCCAGCAATCCCACAGGGGCCACACCCGGGGAGCTGTTTTTT.

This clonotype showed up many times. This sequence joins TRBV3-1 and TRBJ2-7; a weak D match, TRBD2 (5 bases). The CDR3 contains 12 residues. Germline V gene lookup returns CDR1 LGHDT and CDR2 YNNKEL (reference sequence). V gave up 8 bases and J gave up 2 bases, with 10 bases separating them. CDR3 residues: CASSRGAYEQYV. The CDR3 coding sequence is TGTGCCAGCTCCCGGGGAGCCTACGAGCAGTACGTC.

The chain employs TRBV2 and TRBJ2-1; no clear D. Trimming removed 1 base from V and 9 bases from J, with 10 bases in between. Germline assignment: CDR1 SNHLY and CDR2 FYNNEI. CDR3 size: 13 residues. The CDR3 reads CASSEDLWVEQFF. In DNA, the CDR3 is TGTGCCAGCAGTGAAGATCTTTGGGTTGAGCAGTTCTTC.

CDR3 bases: TGCAGTGCTAGAGTTCAGAGCGAGACCCAGTACTTC. Its protein product is CSARVQSETQYF. The J gene is TRBJ2-5, the V gene TRBV20-1; D is uncertain. The CDR3 has 12 amino acids. Between the trimmed V and J ends, which lost 1 base and 5 bases, there was a span of 8 bases. CDR1 DFQATT and CDR2 SNEGSKA come from the germline V gene (reference sequence).

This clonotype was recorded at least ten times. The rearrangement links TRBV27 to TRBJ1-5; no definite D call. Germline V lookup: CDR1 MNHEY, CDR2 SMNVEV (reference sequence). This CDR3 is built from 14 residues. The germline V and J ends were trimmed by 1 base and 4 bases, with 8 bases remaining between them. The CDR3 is CASSLFALNQPQHF. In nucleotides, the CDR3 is TGTGCCAGCAGTTTATTCGCGCTTAATCAGCCCCAGCATTTT.

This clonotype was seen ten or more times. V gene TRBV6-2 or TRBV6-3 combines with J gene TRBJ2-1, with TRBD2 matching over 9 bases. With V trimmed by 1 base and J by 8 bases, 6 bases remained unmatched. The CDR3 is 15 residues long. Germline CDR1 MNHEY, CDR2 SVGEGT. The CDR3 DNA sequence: TGTGCCAGCAGTTACTACCTAGCGGGGATCTATGAGCAGTTCTTC. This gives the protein CASSYYLAGIYEQFF.

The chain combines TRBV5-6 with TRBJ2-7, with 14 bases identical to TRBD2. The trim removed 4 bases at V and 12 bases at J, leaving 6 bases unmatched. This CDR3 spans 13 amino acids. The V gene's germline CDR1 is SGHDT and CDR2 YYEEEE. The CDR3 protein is CASSGLAGGRPYV. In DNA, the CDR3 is TGTGCCAGCAGCGGACTAGCGGGGGGCCGGCCGTACGTC.

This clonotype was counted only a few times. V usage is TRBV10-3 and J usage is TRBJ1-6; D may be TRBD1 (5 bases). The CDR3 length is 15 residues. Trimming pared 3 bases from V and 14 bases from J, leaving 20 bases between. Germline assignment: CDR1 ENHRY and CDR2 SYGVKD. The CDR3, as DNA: TGTGCCATCAGTGACTCCGGGGACCCCCTGGGGACCCTCCACTTT. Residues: CAISDSGDPLGTLHF.

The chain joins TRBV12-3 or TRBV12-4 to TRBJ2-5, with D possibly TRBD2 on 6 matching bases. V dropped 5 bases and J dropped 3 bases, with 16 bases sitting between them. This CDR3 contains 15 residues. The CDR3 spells CASSLSFRGKETQYF. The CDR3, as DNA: TGTGCCAGCAGTCTTTCGTTCCGGGGGAAAGAGACCCAGTACTTC.

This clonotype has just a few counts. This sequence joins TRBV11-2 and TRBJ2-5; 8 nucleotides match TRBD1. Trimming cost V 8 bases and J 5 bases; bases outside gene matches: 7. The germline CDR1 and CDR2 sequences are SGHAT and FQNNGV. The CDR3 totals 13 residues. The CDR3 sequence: CASQGAAWETQYF. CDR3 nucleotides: TGTGCCAGCCAGGGGGCCGCCTGGGAGACCCAGTACTTC.

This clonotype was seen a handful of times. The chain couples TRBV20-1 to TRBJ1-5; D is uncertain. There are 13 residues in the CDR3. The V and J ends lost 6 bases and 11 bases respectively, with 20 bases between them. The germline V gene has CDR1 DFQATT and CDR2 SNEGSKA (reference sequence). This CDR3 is CSAKDGFFEAQHF. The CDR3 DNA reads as TGCAGTGCCAAGGACGGGTTCTTTGAGGCCCAGCATTTT.

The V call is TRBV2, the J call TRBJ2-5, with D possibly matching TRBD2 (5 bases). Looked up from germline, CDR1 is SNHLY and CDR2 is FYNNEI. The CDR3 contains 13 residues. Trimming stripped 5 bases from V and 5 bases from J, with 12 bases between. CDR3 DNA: TGTGCCAGCAGTCGTCTAGCTATCGAGACCCAGTACTTC. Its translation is CASSRLAIETQYF.

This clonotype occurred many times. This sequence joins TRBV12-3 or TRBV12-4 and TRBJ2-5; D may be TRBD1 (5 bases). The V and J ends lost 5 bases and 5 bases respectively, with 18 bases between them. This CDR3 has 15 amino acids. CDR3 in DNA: TGTGCCAGCAGTCCCAGGGCCCTCCCCGGGGAGACCCAGTACTTC. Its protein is CASSPRALPGETQYF.

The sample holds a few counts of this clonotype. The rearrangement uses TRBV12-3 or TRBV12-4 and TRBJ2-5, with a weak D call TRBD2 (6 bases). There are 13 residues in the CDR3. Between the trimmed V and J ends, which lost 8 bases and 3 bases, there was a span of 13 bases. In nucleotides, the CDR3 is TGTGCCAGCCGACTAGGAGGGGAAGAGACCCAGTACTTC. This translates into CASRLGGEETQYF.